This TCR beta chain was captured by sequencing in a study of blood T cell repertoires in COVID-19. Overall study context: Spain, Italy and the United States supplied samples that represented acute and convalescent COVID-19. Sources were T cells, B-cell-depleted T cells, or PBMCs; the material itself was cDNA or gDNA.

With 5 bases clipped from V and 5 bases from J, the junction kept 5 bases outside the gene matches. The CDR3 consists of 13 residues. Assay: immunoSEQ multiplex PCR; the TCRdb copy retains only in-frame clones and omits some. The sample carries hundreds of thousands of clones, 89% recorded once. Each participant's cohort was designated according to participant-reported clinical history. Two consecutive negative NP/OP PCR tests, clearance, or resolved symptoms defined Cohort 3 recovery. The V and J genes are TRBV12-3 or TRBV12-4 and TRBJ1-2, with TRBD1 matching 7 bases. The clonotype was recovered from a man aged 60-69 years who had recovered from COVID-19. The sequencing input was PBMCs or T cells enriched from blood (not recorded which). CDR3 coding DNA: TGTGCCAGCAGTCCCGGGACAGCATATGGCTACACCTTC. This encodes CASSPGTAYGYTF.